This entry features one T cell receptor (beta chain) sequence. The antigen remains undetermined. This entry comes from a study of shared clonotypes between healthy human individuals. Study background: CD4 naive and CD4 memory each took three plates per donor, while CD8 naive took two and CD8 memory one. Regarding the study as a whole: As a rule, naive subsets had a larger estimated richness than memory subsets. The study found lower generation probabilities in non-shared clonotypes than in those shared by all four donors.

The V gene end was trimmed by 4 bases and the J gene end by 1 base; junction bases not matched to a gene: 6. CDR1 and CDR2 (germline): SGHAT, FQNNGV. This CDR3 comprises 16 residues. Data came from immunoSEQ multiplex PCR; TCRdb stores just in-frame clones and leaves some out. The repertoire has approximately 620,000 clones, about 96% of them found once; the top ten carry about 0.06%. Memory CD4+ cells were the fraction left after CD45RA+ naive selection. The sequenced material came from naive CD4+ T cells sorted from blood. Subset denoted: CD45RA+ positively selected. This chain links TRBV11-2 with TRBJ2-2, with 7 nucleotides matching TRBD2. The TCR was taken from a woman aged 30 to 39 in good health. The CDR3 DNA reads TGTGCCAGCAGCTCACGCGGGAGCCGGAACACCGGGGAGCTGTTTTTT. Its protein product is CASSSRGSRNTGELFF.